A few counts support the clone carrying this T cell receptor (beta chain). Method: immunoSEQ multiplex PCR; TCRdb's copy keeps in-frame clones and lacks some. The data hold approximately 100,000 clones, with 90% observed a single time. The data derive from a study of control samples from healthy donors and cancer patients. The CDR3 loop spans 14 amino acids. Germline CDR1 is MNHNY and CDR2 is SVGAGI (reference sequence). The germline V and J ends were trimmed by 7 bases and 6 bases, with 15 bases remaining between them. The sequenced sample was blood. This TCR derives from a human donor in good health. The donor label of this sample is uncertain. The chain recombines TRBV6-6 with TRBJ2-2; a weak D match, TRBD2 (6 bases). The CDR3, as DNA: TGTGCCAGCACCTCAGCCCCGGGGGCCGGGGAGCTGTTTTTT. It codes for CASTSAPGAGELFF.